This T cell receptor (beta chain) was sequenced in a study of OX40 agonist ivuxolimab in advanced cancers. Overall study context: Patients were dosed intravenously with ivuxolimab at 0.01 to 10 mg/kg every 2 weeks.

A remark on this clone: Antigen unknown.

The V and J ends lost 0 bases and 6 bases respectively, with 9 bases between them. Looked up from germline, CDR1 is LNHNV and CDR2 is YYDKDF (reference sequence). This CDR3 region has 13 residues. The data were produced by immunoSEQ multiplex PCR, yet TCRdb's version contains in-frame clones alone and is incomplete. The sample lists 55,000 to 85,000 clones, about 91% occurring once. Broader study findings: Determination of antigen specificity was not performed for the expanded peripheral T cells. On average, CD8+ T cells showed a greater number of expanded clones than CD4+.

It was autoimmune disease history or systemic immunosuppression that excluded patients. The source of this sequence is an adult with an advanced solid tumor such as melanoma, head and neck, liver or kidney cancer. This chain uses TRBV15 with TRBJ2-7; D is unclear. This material consisted of CD4+ or CD8+ T cells sorted from blood, taken in a trial of the OX40 agonist ivuxolimab. The CDR3, as DNA: TGTGCCACCAGCAGAGAATCGTTGCGCGAGCAGTACTTC. Its translation: CATSRESLREQYF.